Following are 31 T cell receptor beta chains from one sample sequenced in a study of beta chain features in type 1 diabetes (dated by TCRdb to between 2018 and 2020). What the authors observed across the whole study: In all four CD4+ subsets, TCRB CDR3 length was moderately but significantly shorter in type 1 diabetes patients.

These receptors' antigens are unknown. Receptor amplification or capture employed the immunoSEQ multiplex PCR assay. The entire amount of isolated RNA was reverse transcribed using the High Capacity cDNA Reverse Transcription Kit, so the sequenced TCRB transcripts were expressed ones. TCRdb obtained this table from immuneACCESS and retained in-frame rearrangements with V and J assigned. These tables miss some clones; where compared with another copy, unresolved V genes account for less than half of the shortfall, and the remainder is unexplained. The sample table holds 400,000 or so clones, of which about 12% were seen once. Jointly, the top ten make up over 0.008% of the sample. Material for sequencing was naive CD4+ T cells from blood. According to the study, the label for this sample's cell subset or site signals: true naive CD4+ T cells. These TCRs come from a woman in her late teens or twenties with type 1 diabetes.

This clone was seen a handful of times. The genes are TRBV27 and TRBJ2-1; TRBD1 matches 9 bases. The germline CDR1 and CDR2 sequences are MNHEY and SMNVEV (reference sequence). V was clipped by 5 bases and J by 8 bases; unmatched bases: 19. The length of the CDR3 is 18 residues. The CDR3 reads CASSPLTYYRGRGDEQFF. DNA of the CDR3: TGTGCCAGCAGTCCACTCACCTATTACAGGGGGCGAGGCGATGAGCAGTTCTTC.

The chain carries TRBV9 and TRBJ2-1, with D maybe TRBD2 (6 bases). Deletions cut 3 bases from V and 6 bases from J, with 16 bases between. The CDR3 is 15 residues long. CDR1 and CDR2 (germline): SGDLS, YYNGEE. CDR3 coding DNA: TGTGCCAGCAGCGCAACCGGGACTCCCCCCAATGAGCAGTTCTTC. Protein product: CASSATGTPPNEQFF.

V and J are TRBV25-1 and TRBJ1-1, with a weak D call TRBD1 (6 bases). Between the trimmed V and J ends, which lost 6 bases and 3 bases, there was a span of 11 bases. Germline V CDR1 and CDR2: MGHDK, SYGVNS. The length of the CDR3 is 13 residues. Written as DNA, the CDR3 is TGTGCCAGCAGCCCGGACAGATACACTGAAGCTTTCTTT. Protein product: CASSPDRYTEAFF. Full variable domain (missing parts from reference TRBV25-1 and TRBJ1-1): EADIYQTPRYLVIGTGKKITLECSQTMGHDKMYWYQQDPGMELHLIHYSYGVNSTEKGDLSSESTVSRIRTEHFPLTLESARPSHTSQYLCASSPDRYTEAFFGQGTRLTVV.

J is TRBJ2-1 and V is TRBV6-5; TRBD2 matches at 8 bases. V lost 5 bases, J lost 8 bases, and 11 bases stayed unmatched. The CDR3 loop spans 15 amino acids. Germline V gene data show CDR1 as MNHEY and CDR2 as SVGAGI. CDR3 loop: CASSQTSEGWDEQFF. CDR3 in DNA: TGTGCCAGCAGTCAGACTAGCGAGGGATGGGATGAGCAGTTCTTC.

Comments on this clone: At one end the junction does not follow the germline gene, possibly because of a read error. The gene calls are TRBV28 and TRBJ2-7; perhaps TRBD2 as D (5 bases). The CDR3 length is 12 residues. Per germline, CDR1 MDHEN and CDR2 SYDVKM. The CDR3 reads CASSSYRELWNF. For the CDR3, the DNA is TGTGCCAGCAGTTCGTACCGGGAACTCTGGAACTTC.

This clone was detected a few times. Other DNA sequences in this specimen translate into the identical CDR3. The chain carries TRBV29-1 and TRBJ1-2, with D possibly matching TRBD1 (5 bases). The germline V gene has CDR1 SQVTM and CDR2 ANQGSEA. This CDR3 comprises 12 residues. V was shortened by 4 bases and J by 3 bases, with 9 bases between the two germline ends. Written as DNA, the CDR3 is TGCAGCGTTGGGCAGGGCGACTATGGCTACACCTTC. Its protein is CSVGQGDYGYTF.

This chain connects TRBV5-1 to TRBJ2-7; TRBD2 matches at 13 bases. The CDR3 covers 14 residues. Trimming took 3 bases from V and 7 from J; bases not matched to a gene: 4. The V gene's germline CDR1 is SGHRS and CDR2 YFSETQ. This CDR3 reads CASSSGLAGVEQYF. The CDR3 DNA follows: TGCGCCAGCAGCTCAGGACTAGCGGGAGTTGAGCAGTACTTC.

The chain carries TRBV18 and TRBJ1-5, with 11 bases matching TRBD1. From germline, CDR1 is KGHSH and CDR2 LQKENI. The CDR3 consists of 14 residues. With V trimmed by 2 bases and J by 7 bases, 1 base remained unmatched. The CDR3 loop reads CASSPGQGAQPQHF. The CDR3 nucleotides read TGTGCCAGCTCACCAGGACAGGGGGCACAGCCCCAGCATTTT. Complete variable domain (other parts from reference TRBV18 and TRBJ1-5): NAGVMQNPRHLVRRRGQEARLRCSPMKGHSHVYWYRQLPEEGLKFMVYLQKENIIDESGMPKERFSAEFPKEGPSILRIQQVVRGDSAAYFCASSPGQGAQPQHFGDGTRLSIL.

This clone was recorded a few times. The V gene is TRBV4-3, the J gene TRBJ1-2, with 7 bases aligning to TRBD1. The length of the CDR3 is 16 residues. Losses at the gene ends were 3 bases for V and 3 bases for J; bases not matched to a gene: 10. Per germline, CDR1 LGHNA and CDR2 YSLEER. CDR3 loop: CASSQSLGRGDYGYTF. Written as DNA, the CDR3 is TGCGCCAGCAGCCAGAGCCTGGGCAGGGGGGACTATGGCTACACCTTC.

This clone was seen only a few times. The V and J genes are TRBV7-3 and TRBJ2-7; TRBD1 aligns across 8 bases. This CDR3 comprises 14 residues. Per germline, CDR1 SGHTA and CDR2 FQGTGA. After removal of 1 base from V and 5 bases from J, the junction contained 4 bases not matched to a gene. The CDR3 reads CASSLNDRGHEQYF. The CDR3 nucleotides read TGTGCCAGCAGCTTAAACGACAGGGGCCACGAGCAGTACTTC.

The genes are TRBV9 and TRBJ2-7; TRBD2 matches 9 bases. In germline, CDR1 is SGDLS, CDR2 YYNGEE. The length of the CDR3 is 15 residues. J was trimmed by 2 bases and V by 3 bases; bases with no gene match: 6. Here the CDR3 DNA reads TGTGCCAGCAGCGGCGAGACTAGCGGCCCCTACGAGCAGTACTTC. It codes for CASSGETSGPYEQYF.

This clone appeared a few times. The J gene is TRBJ2-5, the V gene TRBV4-3; 11 bases align to TRBD1. Trimming at V came to 4 bases and at J to 4 bases, leaving 5 bases not matched to a gene. The germline CDR1 and CDR2 sequences are LGHNA and YSLEER. This CDR3 region has 15 residues. CDR3 amino acids: CASSRTGGGRETQYF. DNA for the CDR3: TGCGCCAGCAGCCGGACAGGGGGCGGGCGAGAGACCCAGTACTTC.

This clone was detected only once. The V call is TRBV28, the J call TRBJ1-1, with D possibly TRBD1 on 6 matching bases. The V and J ends lost 4 bases and 8 bases respectively, with 14 bases between them. The CDR3 sequence is 13 residues long. The germline V gene encodes CDR1 MDHEN and CDR2 SYDVKM. Here the CDR3 reads CASSSLDQGEAFF. The CDR3 DNA follows: TGTGCCAGCAGTTCCCTGGACCAGGGGGAAGCTTTCTTT.

This chain connects TRBV2 to TRBJ2-7, with TRBD1 matching over 8 bases. The CDR3 extends over 11 amino acids. J lost 7 bases, V lost 8 bases, and 4 bases had no gene match. Per germline, CDR1 SNHLY and CDR2 FYNNEI. Here the CDR3 reads CASRTGLEQYF. Written as DNA, the CDR3 is TGTGCCAGCCGGACAGGGCTTGAGCAGTACTTC.

As DNA, the CDR3 is TGCGCCAGCAGCCAAGATCCCGCCGGGTTGTGGGCAGATACGCAGTATTTT. It is translated as CASSQDPAGLWADTQYF. The chain recombines TRBV4-3 with TRBJ2-3; D gene ambiguous. The CDR3 spans 17 residues. Germline assignment: CDR1 LGHNA and CDR2 YSLEER. V was clipped by 0 bases and J by 4 bases, with 17 bases between them.

The chain employs TRBV5-6 and TRBJ2-1, with 10 bases that match TRBD2. With V trimmed by 4 bases and J by 8 bases, 9 bases remained unmatched. The CDR3 has 15 residues. The germline V gene has CDR1 SGHDT and CDR2 YYEEEE. The DNA of the CDR3 is TGTGCCAGCAGCCGGGTAGCGGGGGGCGGCGATGAGCAGTTCTTC. Its protein product is CASSRVAGGGDEQFF.

The chain combines TRBV4-1 with TRBJ2-7, with TRBD1 identical over 10 bases. The V segment lost 8 bases and the J segment 6 bases; nucleotides outside the gene matches: 10. The CDR3 spans 14 residues. Germline V gene data show CDR1 as MGHRA and CDR2 as YSYEKL. CDR3 nucleotide sequence: TGCGCCAGCCGGCTGGGGACAGGGGAAACCGAGCAGTACTTC. This sequence encodes CASRLGTGETEQYF.

A few counts support this clone. The rearrangement links TRBV5-4 to TRBJ1-6; unclear D gene. V shed 7 bases and J shed 8 bases, with 16 bases lying between them. The CDR3 covers 14 residues. Germline V gene lookup returns CDR1 SGHNT and CDR2 YYREEE (reference sequence). The DNA of the CDR3 is TGTGCCAGCCAATTGACAACCCCCGATTCACCCCTCCACTTT. This sequence encodes CASQLTTPDSPLHF.

The chain carries TRBV15 and TRBJ2-5, with TRBD1 as a possible D gene (6 bases). The V gene's germline CDR1 is LNHNV and CDR2 YYDKDF (reference sequence). This CDR3 has 16 residues. V was clipped by 3 bases and J by 2 bases, with 16 bases between them. DNA for the CDR3: TGTGCCACCAGCAGTTTCGTAGGGGGAACTCAAGAGACCCAGTACTTC. It specifies CATSSFVGGTQETQYF.

This clone has just a few counts. The chain recombines TRBV7-2 with TRBJ2-1; D call uncertain. The CDR3 runs 14 residues. The ends were cut back, 1 base at V and 10 bases at J, with 14 bases in the middle. Germline CDR1 and CDR2: SGHTA and FQGNSA. CDR3 nucleotides: TGTGCCAGCAGCTTAGATCAGGTGACGAGAGAGCAGTTCTTC. Translation: CASSLDQVTREQFF. Filled out from reference TRBV7-2 and TRBJ2-1, the complete variable domain reads GAGVSQSPSNKVTEKGKDVELRCDPISGHTALYWYRQSLGQGLEFLIYFQGNSAPDKSGLPSDRFSAERTGGSVSTLTIQRTQQEDSAVYLCASSLDQVTREQFFGPGTRLTVL.

The CDR3 DNA reads as TGTGCCAGCAGCGTAACCCCCCTAGGCCGCTCTGGGGCCAACGTCCTGACTTTC. Residues: CASSVTPLGRSGANVLTF. The chain carries TRBV9 and TRBJ2-6, with D hard to call. The CDR3 extends over 18 amino acids. V shed 1 base and J shed 0 bases, with 14 bases lying between them. Per germline, CDR1 SGDLS and CDR2 YYNGEE.

This chain connects TRBV10-3 to TRBJ1-6; D might be TRBD1 (6 bases). The CDR3 length is 16 residues. CDR1 is ENHRY, CDR2 SYGVKD, per germline. The ends were cut back, 0 bases at V and 7 bases at J, with 13 bases in the middle. CDR3 DNA: TGTGCCATCAGTGAGTCGACGACAGGAGTAAATTCACCCCTCCACTTT. It codes for CAISESTTGVNSPLHF.

This chain uses TRBV13 with TRBJ2-7; TRBD1 is a possible D gene (6 bases). V was trimmed by 8 bases and J by 0 bases, leaving 17 bases between them. Germline V gives CDR1 PRHDT, CDR2 FYEKMQ (reference sequence). The CDR3 is 15 residues long. The CDR3 loop is CASGLGHQRSYEQYF. The CDR3 coding sequence is TGTGCCAGCGGACTGGGACATCAACGCTCCTACGAGCAGTACTTC.

This clone showed up just a few times. This rearrangement joins TRBV11-2 to TRBJ1-2, with TRBD1 as a possible D gene (5 bases). Germline CDR1 is SGHAT and CDR2 is FQNNGV. CDR3 length: 15 amino acids. V was trimmed by 1 base and J by 4 bases, leaving 13 bases between them. CDR3 nucleotide sequence: TGTGCCAGCAGCTTAGGCCGGGGACTCGGCTATGGCTACACCTTC. As protein: CASSLGRGLGYGYTF.

This chain connects TRBV4-1 to TRBJ1-1, with 8 nucleotides matching TRBD1. The CDR3 sequence is 13 residues long. Germline V gene data show CDR1 as MGHRA and CDR2 as YSYEKL. The J segment lost 7 bases and the V segment lost 2 bases, leaving 3 bases of the junction unmatched. Here the CDR3 reads CASSQIQGDEAFF. CDR3 coding DNA: TGCGCCAGCAGCCAAATACAGGGGGATGAAGCTTTCTTT.

This clone was counted only a few times. V is TRBV4-1 and J is TRBJ2-5, with a possible D match to TRBD2 (6 bases). CDR1 MGHRA and CDR2 YSYEKL come from the germline V gene. This CDR3 region has 17 residues. V gave up 0 bases and J gave up 5 bases, with 19 bases separating them. The CDR3 DNA is TGCGCCAGCAGCCAAGATTGGTCGCGGGCGGAGGGGGAGACCCAGTACTTC. Translating gives CASSQDWSRAEGETQYF.

This clone showed up just a few times. This chain uses TRBV11-2 with TRBJ2-7; D is perhaps TRBD2 (6 bases). This CDR3 has 13 residues. Trimming removed 3 bases from V and 3 bases from J, with 9 bases in between. Germline lookup yields CDR1 SGHAT and CDR2 FQNNGV. CDR3 coding DNA: TGTGCCAGCAGCTTGGGACTTAACTACGAGCAGTACTTC. Its protein product is CASSLGLNYEQYF.

The chain carries TRBV15 and TRBJ2-3; 8 bases fit TRBD1. Trimming at V came to 3 bases and at J to 3 bases, leaving 8 bases not matched to a gene. In germline, CDR1 is LNHNV, CDR2 YYDKDF (reference sequence). The CDR3 is 16 residues long. Here the CDR3 DNA reads TGTGCCACCAGCAGGGACCAGGGGGCTTCGACAGATACGCAGTATTTT. Translated: CATSRDQGASTDTQYF.

V usage is TRBV7-9 and J usage is TRBJ2-1; perhaps TRBD2 as D (6 bases). The V gene's germline CDR1 is SEHNR and CDR2 FQNEAQ (reference sequence). V was pared by 7 bases and J by 10 bases, with 11 bases between. CDR3 length: 11 amino acids. CDR3 nucleotides: TGTGCCAGCAAAGGAGGGGACGAGCAGTTCTTC. Protein: CASKGGDEQFF.

This clone was counted a few times. The rearrangement links TRBV5-1 to TRBJ2-3; a weak D match, TRBD2 (6 bases). The CDR3 loop spans 13 amino acids. Trimming took off 4 bases at V and 5 bases at J, with 11 bases between the two ends. CDR1 and CDR2 (germline): SGHRS, YFSETQ. The chain's CDR3 is CASSPGVGDTQYF. The CDR3 DNA reads TGCGCCAGCAGCCCGGGGGTGGGAGATACGCAGTATTTT.

This clone was seen a few times. The chain links TRBV5-6 to TRBJ2-4, with unresolved D. Trimming left V 1 base short and J 0 bases short, with 8 bases between. In germline, CDR1 is SGHDT, CDR2 YYEEEE. The CDR3 covers 15 residues. The CDR3 DNA is TGTGCCAGCAGCTTGTTAGCTTTAGCCAAAAACATTCAGTACTTC. Amino acids: CASSLLALAKNIQYF.